This T cell receptor (beta chain) was retrieved from a study of OX40 agonist ivuxolimab in advanced cancers. The CDR3 runs to 14 residues. V lost 11 bases, J lost 0 bases, and 7 bases stayed unmatched. Germline CDR1 ENHRY, CDR2 SYGVKD. The protocol was immunoSEQ multiplex PCR, while the TCRdb copy is restricted to in-frame clones and leaves out a portion. The top ten hold approximately 10% of the sample, which has under 85,000 clones, about 94% seen once. Sampling times: baseline, cycle 4 day 1, cycle 7 day 1. The genes are TRBV10-3 and TRBJ2-7, with TRBD2 identical over 10 bases. Here the sequenced sample was CD4+ or CD8+ T cells sorted from blood, taken in a trial of the OX40 agonist ivuxolimab. The TCR was taken from an adult with an advanced solid tumor such as melanoma, head and neck, liver or kidney cancer. CDR3 nucleotide sequence: TGTGCCGTCTCGCTAGCGGGAGACTCCTACGAGCAGTACTTC. Its translation: CAVSLAGDSYEQYF.